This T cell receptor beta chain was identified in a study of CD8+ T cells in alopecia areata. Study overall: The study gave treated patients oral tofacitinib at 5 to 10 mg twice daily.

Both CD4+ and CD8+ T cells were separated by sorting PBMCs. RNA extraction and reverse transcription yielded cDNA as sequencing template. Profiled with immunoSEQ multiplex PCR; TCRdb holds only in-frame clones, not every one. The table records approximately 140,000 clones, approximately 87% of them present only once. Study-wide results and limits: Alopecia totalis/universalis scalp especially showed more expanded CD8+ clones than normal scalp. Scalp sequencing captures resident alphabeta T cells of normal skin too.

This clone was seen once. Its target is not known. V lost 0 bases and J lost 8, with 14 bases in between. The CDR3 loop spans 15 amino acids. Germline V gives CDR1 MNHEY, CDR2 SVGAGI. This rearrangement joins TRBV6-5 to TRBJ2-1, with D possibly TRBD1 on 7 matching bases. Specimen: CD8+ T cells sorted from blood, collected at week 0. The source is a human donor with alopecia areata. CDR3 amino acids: CASSYSAGGTDEQFF. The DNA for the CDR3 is TGTGCCAGCAGTTACTCGGCGGGCGGGACAGATGAGCAGTTCTTC.